Presented here are 28 T cell receptor beta chains from one specimen sequenced in a study of T cells in Graves' hyperthyroidism and ophthalmopathy. The TCR beta CDR3 regions underwent amplification using RNA transcripts as the source. HTBI primers were the set used in a first-round RT-PCR of the TCR CDR3. One entry per CDR3 protein results from TCRdb running MiXCR on the multiplex PCR reads. The table shows 200,000 to 250,000 distinct CDR3 sequences, with roughly a sixth occurring only once. The sample was blood. The receptors originated from a woman aged 50 to 60 with Graves' hyperthyroidism.

This chain connects TRBV5-1 to TRBJ2-1; possible D gene TRBD1, 5 bases. V shed 0 bases and J shed 5 bases, with 9 bases lying between them. The CDR3 has 14 amino acids. The germline gives CDR1 SGHRS, CDR2 YFSETQ. The CDR3 DNA sequence: TGCGCCAGCAGCTTGGCAGGGTCGGACAATGAGCAGTTCTTC. Translated: CASSLAGSDNEQFF.

As DNA, the CDR3 is TGTGCCAGCAGTGACGGCAGGGAGAGCGGGGAGCTGTTTTTT. As protein: CASSDGRESGELFF. The chain combines TRBV6-1 with TRBJ2-2; D is possibly TRBD1 or TRBD2 (5 bases each). CDR3 length equals 14 residues. CDR1 and CDR2 from the germline V gene are MNHNS and SASEGT. The V gene lost 3 bases and the J gene lost 7 bases, with 12 bases spanning the gap.

In its sample, this clonotype was seen many times. This chain links TRBV28 with TRBJ2-1; 8 nucleotides line up with TRBD1. This CDR3 spans 16 amino acids. V dropped 1 base and J dropped 6; count of bases not matched to a gene: 8. Germline CDR1 reads MDHEN; CDR2 reads SYDVKM. The CDR3 loop reads CASSLLSDRGFNEQFF. The CDR3 nucleotides are TGTGCCAGCAGTTTATTGAGTGACAGGGGCTTCAATGAGCAGTTCTTC.

This clonotype was detected once. CDR3 residues: CSARASGRSGQFF. The CDR3 DNA reads TGCAGTGCTAGGGCTAGCGGGAGGTCCGGGCAGTTCTTC. V and J are TRBV20-1 and TRBJ2-1, with 11 bases aligning to TRBD2. The V and J ends lost 3 bases and 12 bases, in that order; junction bases with no gene match: 7. The CDR3 has 13 amino acids. In germline, CDR1 is DFQATT, CDR2 SNEGSKA (reference sequence).

The rearrangement links TRBV11-2 to TRBJ2-7, with 12 bases fitting TRBD1. The CDR3 is 14 amino acids. Per the germline V gene, CDR1 is SGHAT and CDR2 is FQNNGV. After removal of 3 bases from V and 5 bases from J, the junction contained 2 bases not matched to a gene. The CDR3: CASSLGQGAHEQYF. CDR3 nucleotide sequence: TGTGCCAGCAGCTTGGGACAGGGGGCGCACGAGCAGTACTTC.

This clonotype has more than one count but fewer than ten. The rearrangement uses TRBV27 and TRBJ2-5; D possibly matches TRBD1 or TRBD2 (7 bases each). Trimming removed 6 bases at V and 1 base at J, with 15 bases between. Germline CDR1 MNHEY, CDR2 SMNVEV (reference sequence). The CDR3 spans 15 residues. The CDR3 reads CASRKKRDSQETQYF. The CDR3 bases are TGTGCCAGCAGAAAAAAGCGGGACAGCCAAGAGACCCAGTACTTC.

This clonotype was detected many times. The chain uses TRBV6-1 and TRBJ1-2; TRBD1 might be the D (5 bases). The CDR3 runs 15 residues. V was pared by 2 bases and J by 7 bases, with 17 bases between. Germline V gene lookup returns CDR1 MNHNS and CDR2 SASEGT. CDR3 region: CASSERPVIRGGYTF. DNA for the CDR3: TGTGCCAGCAGTGAAAGGCCAGTGATAAGGGGTGGCTACACCTTC.

This clonotype has ten or more counts. This chain connects TRBV29-1 to TRBJ1-1, with D possibly matching TRBD1 (6 bases). CDR1 and CDR2 (germline): SQVTM, ANQGSEA. CDR3 length equals 13 residues. Deletions cut 5 bases from V and 4 bases from J, with 14 bases between. The CDR3 region is CSVIRGRSTEAFF. Written as DNA, the CDR3 is TGCAGCGTTATCAGGGGAAGGTCCACTGAAGCTTTCTTT.

In this sample, this clonotype turned up many times. V and J are TRBV4-2 and TRBJ2-7, with D possibly called TRBD1 or TRBD2 (6 bases each). Trimming removed 0 bases from V and 0 bases from J, with 12 bases in between. Looked up from germline, CDR1 is LGHNA and CDR2 is YNFKEQ. The CDR3 covers 16 residues. This CDR3 reads CASSQERDTSSYEQYF. The CDR3 coding sequence is TGTGCCAGCAGCCAAGAGCGGGACACGAGCTCCTACGAGCAGTACTTC.

This clonotype was detected a few times. The chain employs TRBV12-3 or TRBV12-4 and TRBJ2-7; D unresolved. The CDR3 runs 14 residues. Trimming took off 6 bases at V and 0 bases at J, with 12 bases between the two ends. CDR3 loop: CASSRIGYSYEQYF. Written as DNA, the CDR3 is TGTGCCAGCAGCCGTATTGGGTACTCCTACGAGCAGTACTTC.

This chain uses TRBV9 with TRBJ2-2; D gene ambiguous. Trimming stripped 9 bases from V and 5 bases from J, with 11 bases between. Per germline, CDR1 SGDLS and CDR2 YYNGEE. This CDR3 has 12 residues. DNA of the CDR3: TGTGCCACGAGAGATGAAACCGGGGAGCTGTTTTTT. Protein product: CATRDETGELFF.

This clonotype was observed at least ten times. The chain joins TRBV10-3 to TRBJ1-2, with 8 bases that match TRBD1. V gave up 3 bases and J gave up 5 bases; unmatched junction bases: 5. In germline, CDR1 is ENHRY, CDR2 SYGVKD. The CDR3 has 14 residues. The CDR3 loop reads CAISDQGALYGYTF. The CDR3 nucleotides are TGTGCCATCAGTGATCAGGGGGCTCTTTATGGCTACACCTTC.

This sequence joins TRBV16 and TRBJ1-1; D might be TRBD1 (6 bases). The CDR3 sequence is 16 residues long. V dropped 2 bases and J dropped 1 base, with 14 bases sitting between them. Germline V CDR1 and CDR2: KGHSY, FQNENV. The CDR3 nucleotides read TGTGCCAGCAGCCAAATTACTTACAGGGAGAACACTGAAGCTTTCTTT. Amino acid sequence: CASSQITYRENTEAFF.

Many counts were recorded for this clonotype. The rearrangement uses TRBV20-1 and TRBJ1-1; a weak D match, TRBD1 (5 bases). V dropped 2 bases and J dropped 4 bases, with 14 bases sitting between them. Per germline, CDR1 DFQATT and CDR2 SNEGSKA (reference sequence). This CDR3 comprises 14 residues. CDR3 nucleotide sequence: TGCAGTGCTAGACAAAGGGGATGGGGCACTGAAGCTTTCTTT. Translating it yields CSARQRGWGTEAFF.

This clonotype was seen a handful of times. V gene TRBV12-3 or TRBV12-4 combines with J gene TRBJ2-3; 8 bases agree with TRBD1. This CDR3 spans 14 amino acids. Germline trimming cut 6 bases from V and 3 bases from J; bases unmatched to any gene: 5. The CDR3 DNA follows: TGTGCCAGCAGAAGGACAGGGCCTACAGATACGCAGTATTTT. It specifies CASRRTGPTDTQYF.

Many counts were recorded for this clonotype. J is TRBJ2-7 and V is TRBV5-1; 8 bases are shared with TRBD1. J lost 2 bases, V lost 6 bases, and 7 bases had no gene match. This CDR3 region has 14 residues. CDR1 SGHRS and CDR2 YFSETQ come from the germline V gene. CDR3: CASKPGQEAYEQYF. For the CDR3, the DNA is TGCGCCAGCAAGCCGGGACAGGAAGCCTACGAGCAGTACTTC.

This clonotype was recorded many times. The chain has TRBV7-3 and TRBJ2-7; 9 nucleotides match TRBD2. The CDR3 runs 16 residues. The J segment lost 3 bases and the V segment lost 5 bases, leaving 11 bases of the junction unmatched. The V gene's germline CDR1 is SGHTA and CDR2 FQGTGA. The CDR3, as DNA: TGTGCCAGCAGCCCACGGGGTGCTAGCGGGGTCTACGAGCAGTACTTC. Translation: CASSPRGASGVYEQYF.

The chain uses TRBV20-1 and TRBJ1-2; TRBD1 agrees at 10 bases. The ends lost 4 bases at V and 7 bases at J; junction bases unmatched: 15. Germline lookup yields CDR1 DFQATT and CDR2 SNEGSKA (reference sequence). The CDR3 totals 16 residues. The CDR3 nucleotides read TGCAGTGCTATGACAGGGGGCGCTTTGGGGGGGCTTGGCTACACCTTC. Residues: CSAMTGGALGGLGYTF.

This clonotype was seen a handful of times. The rearrangement joins TRBV14 to TRBJ2-2; D not resolved. Germline V gives CDR1 SGHDN, CDR2 FVKESK. With 4 bases removed from V and 6 bases from J, the gap between germline ends came to 9 bases. The CDR3 has 13 residues. CDR3 coding DNA: TGTGCCAGCAGCCGGGCCGGACCCGGGGAGCTGTTTTTT. This sequence encodes CASSRAGPGELFF.

This clonotype was picked up many times. The rearrangement joins TRBV12-3 or TRBV12-4 to TRBJ2-3; 11 bases map to TRBD2. Losses at the gene ends were 5 bases for V and 3 bases for J; bases not matched to a gene: 4. The CDR3 runs to 15 residues. The CDR3 spells CASSPGLAATDTQYF. The CDR3 coding sequence is TGTGCCAGCAGTCCGGGACTAGCGGCAACAGATACGCAGTATTTT.

The table lists this clonotype with many counts. V gene TRBV11-2 combines with J gene TRBJ2-5; 7 bases map to TRBD1. This CDR3 region has 16 residues. V lost 1 base and J lost 1; bases outside the gene matches: 6. Looked up from germline, CDR1 is SGHAT and CDR2 is FQNNGV. CDR3 amino acids: CASSLGVRDSQETQYF. The CDR3 DNA sequence: TGTGCCAGCAGCTTAGGGGTCCGGGACAGCCAAGAGACCCAGTACTTC.

The table lists this clonotype with many counts. J is TRBJ2-3 and V is TRBV24-1, with TRBD1 matching over 8 bases. Germline CDR1 KGHDR, CDR2 SFDVKD. This CDR3 is built from 16 residues. Trimming took 3 bases from V and 4 from J; bases not matched to a gene: 8. DNA of the CDR3: TGTGCCACCAGTGATCCGATGGACAGGGTTGCAGATACGCAGTATTTT. The encoded protein is CATSDPMDRVADTQYF.

The sample holds many counts of this clonotype. J is TRBJ1-1 and V is TRBV11-3; TRBD1 matches 7 bases. The germline V gene has CDR1 SGHNT and CDR2 YENEEA. The CDR3 sequence is 12 residues long. Losses at the gene ends were 5 bases for V and 7 bases for J; bases not matched to a gene: 4. CDR3 in DNA: TGTGCCAGCAGCCCCGGACAGGTTGAAGCTTTCTTT. This codes for CASSPGQVEAFF.

This clonotype has more than one count but fewer than ten. V gene TRBV6-5 combines with J gene TRBJ2-1, with unresolved D. The CDR3 sequence is 12 residues long. CDR1 is MNHEY, CDR2 SVGAGI, per germline. The V gene lost 2 bases and the J gene lost 9 bases, with 8 bases spanning the gap. CDR3 nucleotides: TGTGCCAGCAGTTACCCGCTTGGTGAGCAGTTCTTC. This translates into CASSYPLGEQFF.

This clonotype occurred many times. As DNA, the CDR3 is TGCAGTGCGGGGGGACAGGGCGGCTACGAGCAGTACTTC. It is translated as CSAGGQGGYEQYF. V and J are TRBV20-1 and TRBJ2-7; TRBD1 agrees at 9 bases. Trimming removed 6 bases from V and 3 bases from J; junction bases left unmatched: 6. Germline V gene lookup returns CDR1 DFQATT and CDR2 SNEGSKA (reference sequence). The CDR3 consists of 13 residues.

This clonotype showed up many times. The V gene is TRBV11-2, the J gene TRBJ2-1; 10 bases fit TRBD2. J was trimmed by 4 bases and V by 1 base; bases with no gene match: 4. CDR1 and CDR2 (germline): SGHAT, FQNNGV. The CDR3 runs 16 residues. In DNA, the CDR3 is TGTGCCAGCAGCTTAGGGCTAGCGGGAGCGTACAATGAGCAGTTCTTC. Translated: CASSLGLAGAYNEQFF.

V and J are TRBV12-5 and TRBJ1-6, with D possibly being TRBD1 (5 bases). CDR1 LGHNT and CDR2 FRNRAP come from the germline V gene. The CDR3 consists of 15 residues. The V and J ends lost 1 base and 7 bases respectively, with 11 bases between them. The CDR3 loop reads CASGLAGHGNSPLHF. The CDR3 DNA is TGTGCTAGTGGTTTGGCAGGACACGGGAATTCACCCCTCCACTTT.

This clonotype has ten or more counts. The rearrangement links TRBV20-1 to TRBJ2-1; 9 bases are a match to TRBD1. Per the germline V gene, CDR1 is DFQATT and CDR2 is SNEGSKA (reference sequence). V dropped 6 bases and J dropped 8; count of bases not matched to a gene: 11. The CDR3 loop spans 14 amino acids. The CDR3 protein is CSAPAGQGFYEQFF. CDR3 nucleotide sequence: TGCAGTGCCCCCGCGGGACAGGGCTTTTATGAGCAGTTCTTC.